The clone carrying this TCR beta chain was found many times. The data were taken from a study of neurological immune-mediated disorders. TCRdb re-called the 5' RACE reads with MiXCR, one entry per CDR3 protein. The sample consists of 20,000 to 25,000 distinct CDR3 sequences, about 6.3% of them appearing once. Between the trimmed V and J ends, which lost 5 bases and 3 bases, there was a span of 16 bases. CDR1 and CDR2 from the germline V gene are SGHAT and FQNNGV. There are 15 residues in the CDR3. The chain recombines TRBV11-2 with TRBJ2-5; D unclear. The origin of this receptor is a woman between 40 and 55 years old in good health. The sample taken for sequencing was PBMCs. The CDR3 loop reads CASSPTGRAKETQYF. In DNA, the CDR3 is TGTGCCAGCAGCCCAACCGGAAGGGCCAAAGAGACCCAGTACTTC.